This T cell receptor beta chain was recorded in a study of Graves' ophthalmopathy and Graves' hyperthyroidism. Germline V gives CDR1 MNHEY, CDR2 SVGAGI. The CDR3 is 13 amino acids. A word on this clonotype: No antigen is known for it. A much larger clone sits a single nucleotide away, making a read error possible.

Researchers took RNA transcripts and amplified TCR beta CDR3 regions from them. Second-round multiplex PCR came after first-round RT-PCR with HTBI primers. TCRdb re-analysed the multiplex PCR reads in MiXCR, keeping a single row per CDR3 protein. Of about 620,000 distinct CDR3 sequences listed, around a fifth are singletons. Over 18 months of follow-up, stable hyperthyroidism required that no ophthalmopathy appear. PBMCs were isolated by Ficoll-Paque density gradient centrifugation, using roughly 9.7 ml of fresh peripheral blood as the starting material. Regarding the study as a whole: The model's ophthalmopathy progression predictions had approximately 71% sensitivity and 72.22% specificity. Ophthalmopathy could be told apart from stable hyperthyroidism by a 13-signature model (under 90% sensitivity, about 81% specificity).

The specimen sequenced was peripheral blood. The sequence came from a woman aged 18-30 years with stable Graves' hyperthyroidism. Some clones in this sample may be carry-over from other donors' samples. The chain carries TRBV6-5 and TRBJ2-5; D tentatively fits TRBD1 or TRBD2 (5 bases each). CDR3 loop: CASKRDHQETKYF. Here the CDR3 DNA reads TGTGCCAGCAAACGGGACCACCAAGAGACCAAGTACTTC.